Following are 9 T cell receptor beta chains from one sample sequenced in a study of radiotherapy plus CTLA-4 blockade in lung cancer. The table came from immunoSEQ multiplex PCR; TCRdb's copy has only in-frame clones and leaves some out. The sample includes tens of thousands of clones, about 72% of them seen just once. Sequenced here: peripheral blood, sampled from a patient treated with radiotherapy plus ipilimumab. Source of these receptors: a human donor with non-small cell lung cancer who had a complete response to radiotherapy plus ipilimumab.

On this clone: As the CDR3 is not closed by the conserved phenylalanine or tryptophan, this likely results from a read error. The chain has TRBV18 and TRBJ1-2, with D possibly matching TRBD1 (5 bases). Germline assignment: CDR1 KGHSH and CDR2 LQKENI. The CDR3 extends over 14 amino acids. Trimming pared 3 bases from V and 8 bases from J, leaving 16 bases between. CDR3 in DNA: TGTGCCAGCTCACCGGGGCAGATTTTTTCAGGCTACACCTCC. Its protein is CASSPGQIFSGYTS.

V gene TRBV5-1 combines with J gene TRBJ1-2; 12 bases align to TRBD1. There are 15 residues in the CDR3. Trimming cost V 4 bases and J 5 bases; bases outside gene matches: 6. The germline V gene has CDR1 SGHRS and CDR2 YFSETQ. CDR3 sequence: CASSGGTGGAYGYTF. CDR3 nucleotides: TGCGCCAGCAGCGGCGGGACAGGGGGCGCTTATGGCTACACCTTC.

Concerning this clone: Other DNA sequences in this specimen translate into the identical CDR3. The CDR3 DNA is TGTGCCAGCAGCGACCGGACAGTTTATGAGCAGTACTTC. It is translated as CASSDRTVYEQYF. The V and J genes are TRBV5-6 and TRBJ2-7; weak D call: TRBD1 (6 bases). The CDR3 contains 13 residues. V shed 4 bases and J shed 7 bases, with 15 bases lying between them. CDR1 and CDR2 (germline): SGHDT, YYEEEE.

The chain combines TRBV19 with TRBJ2-1; 8 bases align to TRBD2. The length of the CDR3 is 16 residues. The germline V gene has CDR1 LNHDA and CDR2 SQIVND (reference sequence). With 7 bases clipped from V and 7 bases from J, the junction kept 15 bases outside the gene matches. The CDR3 is CASNPHSGTRGNEQFF. For the CDR3, the DNA is TGTGCCAGTAATCCACACTCCGGGACTAGGGGTAATGAGCAGTTCTTC.

The count of this clone is one. The gene calls are TRBV15 and TRBJ1-4; D call uncertain. Trimming shortened V by 3 bases and J by 6 bases, and 8 bases separated the two germline ends. This CDR3 region has 13 residues. Germline V gene lookup returns CDR1 LNHNV and CDR2 YYDKDF (reference sequence). The CDR3 reads CATSSGDDEKLFF. As DNA, the CDR3 is TGTGCCACCAGCAGTGGAGACGATGAAAAACTGTTTTTT.

The V gene is TRBV5-1, the J gene TRBJ2-2, with D perhaps TRBD1 (5 bases). The CDR3 contains 14 residues. Trimming cost V 1 base and J 5 bases, with 9 bases left between them. Germline V gives CDR1 SGHRS, CDR2 YFSETQ. CDR3 nucleotide sequence: TGCGCCAGCAGCTTGCCCAGGGTAACCGGGGAGCTGTTTTTT. Translated: CASSLPRVTGELFF. Based on the CDR3 plus reference TRBV5-1 and TRBJ2-2, the full variable domain is KAGVTQTPRYLIKTRGQQVTLSCSPISGHRSVSWYQQTPGQGLQFLFEYFSETQRNKGNFPGRFSGRQFSNSRSEMNVSTLELGDSALYLCASSLPRVTGELFFGEGSRLTVL.

The chain carries TRBV5-4 and TRBJ2-7, with 8 bases matching TRBD1. This CDR3 contains 14 residues. V was clipped by 3 bases and J by 5 bases; unmatched bases: 7. Germline CDR1 is SGHNT and CDR2 is YYREEE (reference sequence). This CDR3 reads CASSWRTTGDEQYF. The CDR3 region has the DNA TGTGCCAGCAGCTGGCGGACGACAGGGGACGAGCAGTACTTC.

The genes are TRBV11-2 and TRBJ2-5; weak D call: TRBD2 (6 bases). Germline CDR1 and CDR2: SGHAT and FQNNGV. The ends were cut back, 4 bases at V and 5 bases at J, with 14 bases in the middle. The CDR3 is 14 amino acids. The CDR3 sequence: CASSSRYGGETQYF. The CDR3, as DNA: TGTGCCAGCAGCTCCCGTTACGGGGGTGAGACCCAGTACTTC.

The genes are TRBV29-1 and TRBJ2-4; the D gene is possibly TRBD2 (5 bases). The CDR3 consists of 12 residues. The germline V gene has CDR1 SQVTM and CDR2 ANQGSEA. Trimming left V 4 bases short and J 6 bases short, with 10 bases between. In DNA form, the CDR3 reads TGCAGCGTTGGGAGGTTTGGAAACATTCAGTACTTC. This codes for CSVGRFGNIQYF.